The 32 T cell receptor beta chains below all came from one sample that was sequenced in a study of T cell responses to AZD1222 COVID-19 vaccine. Sequencing was performed with immunoSEQ multiplex PCR; in TCRdb, only in-frame clones are kept and a portion is missing. The table has 110,000 to 150,000 clones, around 88% seen once. The specimen comprised peripheral blood, sampled on day 0 of AZD1222 vaccination. Receptor source: an adult in good health.

This clone came up a few times. This chain links TRBV28 with TRBJ1-2; D ambiguous. Germline values: CDR1 MDHEN, CDR2 SYDVKM. With 9 bases removed from V and 3 bases from J, the gap between germline ends came to 11 bases. The CDR3 runs to 12 residues. CDR3 nucleotides: TGTGCCAGTAGGAGGGAGGACTATGGCTACACCTTC. Protein: CASRREDYGYTF.

The genes are TRBV2 and TRBJ2-7; perhaps TRBD1 as D (6 bases). The germline CDR1 and CDR2 sequences are SNHLY and FYNNEI. CDR3 length equals 12 residues. Deletions cut 6 bases from V and 5 bases from J, with 11 bases between. CDR3: CASRTGHDEQYF. DNA of the CDR3: TGTGCCAGCAGGACAGGCCACGACGAGCAGTACTTC.

The genes are TRBV5-6 and TRBJ1-2; 7 positions agree with TRBD1. This CDR3 region has 15 residues. From germline, CDR1 is SGHDT and CDR2 YYEEEE. The trim removed 0 bases at V and 6 bases at J, leaving 8 bases unmatched. The CDR3 DNA is TGTGCCAGCAGCTTGGACGGGACAGTTAGGGATGGCTACACCTTC. Protein: CASSLDGTVRDGYTF.

The CDR3 here is CASTPGGTGATEAFF. DNA of the CDR3: TGTGCCAGTACTCCCGGGGGGACAGGGGCCACTGAAGCTTTCTTT. V is TRBV19 and J is TRBJ1-1, with TRBD1 matching over 10 bases. Losses at the gene ends were 7 bases for V and 4 bases for J; bases not matched to a gene: 9. The CDR3 runs to 15 residues. Germline V gene data show CDR1 as LNHDA and CDR2 as SQIVND (reference sequence). Combining the CDR3 with reference TRBV19 and TRBJ1-1 gives the whole variable domain DGGITQSPKYLFRKEGQNVTLSCEQNLNHDAMYWYRQDPGQGLRLIYYSQIVNDFQKGDIAEGYSVSREKKESFPLTVTSAQKNPTAFYLCASTPGGTGATEAFFGQGTRLTVV.

This clone has just one count. This sequence joins TRBV18 and TRBJ1-5; TRBD1 is a possible D gene (5 bases). Germline V gene data show CDR1 as KGHSH and CDR2 as LQKENI. This CDR3 comprises 13 residues. The V gene lost 6 bases and the J gene lost 3 bases, with 9 bases spanning the gap. Here the CDR3 DNA reads TGTGCCAGCTCCGGACAATTCAATCAGCCCCAGCATTTT. Translated: CASSGQFNQPQHF.

Regarding this clone: Within the sample, other DNA sequences also encode this same CDR3. This chain joins TRBV9 and TRBJ2-2; no firm D call. The V gene's germline CDR1 is SGDLS and CDR2 YYNGEE. V shed 0 bases and J shed 0 bases, with 3 bases lying between them. The CDR3 covers 14 residues. The CDR3 region is CASSVGTNTGELFF. In DNA form, the CDR3 reads TGTGCCAGCAGCGTAGGAACGAACACCGGGGAGCTGTTTTTT.

This clone has only a few counts. This chain joins TRBV25-1 and TRBJ2-1, with 11 positions matching TRBD1. Germline V CDR1 and CDR2: MGHDK, SYGVNS. V lost 7 bases and J lost 2; bases outside the gene matches: 7. This CDR3 has 16 residues. Here the CDR3 DNA reads TGTGCCAGCACACCGGGACAGGGGGACCCCTACAATGAGCAGTTCTTC. It codes for CASTPGQGDPYNEQFF.

The chain carries TRBV4-1 and TRBJ2-3; TRBD1 matches 11 bases. Germline lookup yields CDR1 MGHRA and CDR2 YSYEKL. This CDR3 region has 13 residues. The V and J ends lost 6 bases and 4 bases, in that order; junction bases with no gene match: 0. The CDR3 loop is CASRGQGADTQYF. The CDR3 DNA reads TGCGCCAGCAGGGGACAGGGGGCAGATACGCAGTATTTT.

CDR3 amino acids: CASSLVAGTTYEQYF. Written as DNA, the CDR3 is TGTGCCAGCAGCTTAGTGGCGGGAACCACCTACGAGCAGTACTTC. V is TRBV7-9 and J is TRBJ2-7; tentatively, D is TRBD2 (6 bases). V was trimmed by 1 base and J by 2 bases, leaving 12 bases between them. Looked up from germline, CDR1 is SEHNR and CDR2 is FQNEAQ (reference sequence). The CDR3 has 15 amino acids.

This sequence joins TRBV1 and TRBJ2-1; the table's D call, TRBD2, has no DNA check behind it. TRBV1 is a pseudogene locus. The length of the CDR3 is 15 residues. The CDR3 nucleotides read TGCACCAGCAGCCGCGGGAGTGAAGGACCGGGTGAGCAGTTCTTC. It codes for CTSSRGSEGPGEQFF.

The CDR3 coding sequence is TGTGCCAGCAGCCCTTATTGGGGGGCTTACAATGAGCAGTTCTTC. Amino acid sequence: CASSPYWGAYNEQFF. The chain couples TRBV9 to TRBJ2-1, with D possibly being TRBD1 or TRBD2 (6 bases each). The CDR3 is 15 amino acids. V shed 4 bases and J shed 4 bases, with 15 bases lying between them. The germline V gene encodes CDR1 SGDLS and CDR2 YYNGEE. Drawing the rest from reference TRBV9 and TRBJ2-1, the complete variable domain is DSGVTQTPKHLITATGQRVTLRCSPRSGDLSVYWYQQSLDQGLQFLIQYYNGEERAKGNILERFSAQQFPDLHSELNLSSLELGDSALYFCASSPYWGAYNEQFFGPGTRLTVL.

In its sample, this clone was seen once. V is TRBV3-1 (or the pseudogene TRBV3-2) and J is TRBJ1-6, with D possibly TRBD1 on 5 matching bases. The CDR3 consists of 15 residues. V lost 4 bases and J lost 7, with 14 bases in between. The germline V gene encodes CDR1 LGHDT and CDR2 YNNKEL (reference sequence). The DNA of the CDR3 is TGTGCCAGCAGCCGCCAAGGGGAAGGAAATTCACCCCTCCACTTT. Translating it yields CASSRQGEGNSPLHF.

The V and J genes are TRBV12-3 or TRBV12-4 and TRBJ2-3, with a tentative D call TRBD1 (5 bases). V lost 3 bases and J lost 8, with 6 bases in between. The CDR3 is made up of 11 amino acids. Here the CDR3 DNA reads TGTGCCAGCAGTTTTAGGGGTACGCAGTATTTT. It encodes CASSFRGTQYF.

This clone has a handful of counts. The chain couples TRBV4-2 to TRBJ2-7; maybe TRBD2 (5 bases). V lost 0 bases and J lost 1, with 13 bases in between. Germline-derived CDR1 and CDR2 are LGHNA and YNFKEQ. This CDR3 is built from 16 residues. CDR3 sequence reads: CASSQEEDDSSYEQYF. CDR3 DNA sequence: TGTGCCAGCAGCCAAGAGGAGGACGACTCTTCCTACGAGCAGTACTTC.

J is TRBJ2-7 and V is TRBV7-2; 7 bases map to TRBD2. CDR1 SGHTA and CDR2 FQGNSA come from the germline V gene. After removal of 4 bases from V and 6 bases from J, the junction contained 6 bases not matched to a gene. CDR3 length: 13 residues. DNA of the CDR3: TGTGCCAGCAGCTCTAAGGCTAGCGGCGAGCAGTACTTC. Amino acids: CASSSKASGEQYF. Full variable domain (missing parts from reference TRBV7-2 and TRBJ2-7): GAGVSQSPSNKVTEKGKDVELRCDPISGHTALYWYRQSLGQGLEFLIYFQGNSAPDKSGLPSDRFSAERTGGSVSTLTIQRTQQEDSAVYLCASSSKASGEQYFGPGTRLTVT.

This chain joins TRBV20-1 and TRBJ2-1, with 9 bases lining up with TRBD2. The CDR3 totals 14 residues. Trimming removed 3 bases from V and 8 bases from J; junction bases left unmatched: 8. Germline V gives CDR1 DFQATT, CDR2 SNEGSKA (reference sequence). For the CDR3, the DNA is TGCAGTGCTAGTACTAGCGGGTGGTTCGATGAGCAGTTCTTC. Its translation is CSASTSGWFDEQFF.

V usage is TRBV18 and J usage is TRBJ2-7; D remains ambiguous. The CDR3 length is 13 residues. Trimming stripped 3 bases from V and 4 bases from J, with 10 bases between. The germline gives CDR1 KGHSH, CDR2 LQKENI. CDR3 residues: CASSPSSLYEQYF. The CDR3 DNA follows: TGTGCCAGCTCACCTTCTTCCCTGTACGAGCAGTACTTC.

The V and J genes are TRBV6-2 or TRBV6-3 and TRBJ1-2; no clear D. V shed 5 bases and J shed 8 bases, with 15 bases lying between them. Germline CDR1 MNHEY, CDR2 SVGEGT. This CDR3 region has 13 residues. The CDR3 sequence: CASSLKLGEGYTF. For the CDR3, the DNA is TGTGCCAGCAGTCTTAAGCTCGGAGAGGGCTACACCTTC.

This clone has a handful of counts. This chain uses TRBV13 with TRBJ2-1; no firm D call. Trimming took off 3 bases at V and 6 bases at J, with 9 bases between the two ends. From germline, CDR1 is PRHDT and CDR2 FYEKMQ (reference sequence). The CDR3 runs to 13 residues. The DNA for the CDR3 is TGTGCCAGCAGCTTTAGTGGGCCCAATGAGCAGTTCTTC. Amino acid sequence: CASSFSGPNEQFF. Looking up the rest from reference TRBV13 and TRBJ2-1 gives the full variable domain: AAGVIQSPRHLIKEKRETATLKCYPIPRHDTVYWYQQGPGQDPQFLISFYEKMQSDKGSIPDRFSAQQFSDYHSELNMSSLELGDSALYFCASSFSGPNEQFFGPGTRLTVL.

The gene calls are TRBV10-3 and TRBJ2-3, with no clear D. Trimming left V 2 bases short and J 3 bases short, with 15 bases between. Germline CDR1 is ENHRY and CDR2 is SYGVKD. The CDR3 is 16 residues long. The CDR3 region is CAISERARVYTDTQYF. CDR3 nucleotides: TGTGCCATCAGTGAGAGAGCCCGTGTGTATACAGATACGCAGTATTTT.

The chain is built from TRBV9 and TRBJ2-7; TRBD2 matches 11 bases. J lost 5 bases, V lost 1 base, and 2 bases had no gene match. CDR1 is SGDLS, CDR2 YYNGEE, per germline. CDR3 size: 14 residues. In DNA, the CDR3 is TGTGCCAGCAGCGTAACTAGCGGGAGCAACGAGCAGTACTTC. Translating gives CASSVTSGSNEQYF.

The J gene is TRBJ1-1, the V gene TRBV19; D is unclear. The CDR3 has 13 residues. Germline-derived CDR1 and CDR2 are LNHDA and SQIVND (reference sequence). Trimming pared 8 bases from V and 2 bases from J, leaving 12 bases between. The CDR3 reads CASATSTNTEAFF. DNA of the CDR3: TGTGCCAGTGCTACCAGTACAAACACTGAAGCTTTCTTT.

The J gene is TRBJ1-2, the V gene TRBV29-1; D gene uncertain. V was shortened by 6 bases and J by 2 bases, with 13 bases between the two germline ends. The germline V gene encodes CDR1 SQVTM and CDR2 ANQGSEA. The CDR3 length is 13 residues. The CDR3 DNA sequence: TGCAGCGTCCTCCCACAGTCGAACTATGGCTACACCTTC. As protein: CSVLPQSNYGYTF.

This clone was counted a few times. The genes are TRBV12-5 and TRBJ1-5; D is undetermined. The CDR3 loop spans 13 amino acids. Trimming removed 1 base at V and 4 bases at J, with 5 bases between. The V gene's germline CDR1 is LGHNT and CDR2 FRNRAP. CDR3 sequence reads: CASGLDLNQPQHF. As DNA, the CDR3 is TGTGCTAGTGGTTTGGACCTTAATCAGCCCCAGCATTTT. Variable domain in full (rest from reference TRBV12-5 and TRBJ1-5): DARVTQTPRHKVTEMGQEVTMRCQPILGHNTVFWYRQTMMQGLELLAYFRNRAPLDDSGMPKDRFSAEMPDATLATLKIQPSEPRDSAVYFCASGLDLNQPQHFGDGTRLSIL.

The V call is TRBV7-2, the J call TRBJ2-7; 11 bases agree with TRBD2. The CDR3 has 15 residues. CDR1 is SGHTA and CDR2 is FQGNSA in the germline V gene. The J segment lost 4 bases and the V segment lost 4 bases, leaving 6 bases of the junction unmatched. CDR3 bases: TGTGCCAGCAGCTCCGGAACTAGCGGGAGTTACGAGCAGTACTTC. Its translation: CASSSGTSGSYEQYF.

Note on this clone: The sample contains more than one DNA sequence encoding this CDR3. The gene calls are TRBV6-5 and TRBJ1-1; no reliable D call. This CDR3 is built from 13 residues. Germline CDR1 is MNHEY and CDR2 is SVGAGI. Trimming took off 2 bases at V and 0 bases at J, with 4 bases between the two ends. This chain's CDR3 is CASSYAVNTEAFF. CDR3 nucleotides: TGTGCCAGCAGTTACGCAGTGAACACTGAAGCTTTCTTT.

The rearrangement links TRBV5-6 to TRBJ1-2; maybe TRBD1 (5 bases). The V end was cut by 1 base, the J end by 5 bases, with 15 bases between. CDR1 and CDR2 from the germline V gene are SGHDT and YYEEEE. CDR3 length: 15 residues. The CDR3 bases are TGTGCCAGCAGCTTGTACCTGGGTAAGGGGTATGGCTACACCTTC. Its protein is CASSLYLGKGYGYTF. The variable domain in full, completed from reference TRBV5-6 and TRBJ1-2, reads DAGVTQSPTHLIKTRGQQVTLRCSPKSGHDTVSWYQQALGQGPQFIFQYYEEEERQRGNFPDRFSGHQFPNYSSELNVNALLLGDSALYLCASSLYLGKGYGYTFGSGTRLTVV.

In nucleotides, the CDR3 is TGTGCCAGCTCACCATCGGCACCGCCGGATTCACCCCTCCACTTT. Amino acid sequence: CASSPSAPPDSPLHF. The chain has TRBV18 and TRBJ1-6; D call uncertain. With 2 bases removed from V and 8 bases from J, the gap between germline ends came to 13 bases. CDR1 and CDR2 from the germline V gene are KGHSH and LQKENI. This CDR3 region has 15 residues.

The rearrangement uses TRBV5-4 and TRBJ1-4; the match to TRBD1 covers 7 bases. This CDR3 region has 16 residues. V trimming: 0 bases; J trimming: 8 bases; junction bases outside the gene matches: 10. Germline lookup yields CDR1 SGHNT and CDR2 YYREEE (reference sequence). DNA of the CDR3: TGTGCCAGCAGCTTGGCCAAGGCAGGGGGATCCGAAAAACTGTTTTTT. This sequence encodes CASSLAKAGGSEKLFF.

J is TRBJ1-1 and V is TRBV6-5; possible D gene TRBD1, 5 bases. Per germline, CDR1 MNHEY and CDR2 SVGAGI. There are 14 residues in the CDR3. Trimming pared 8 bases from V and 2 bases from J, leaving 15 bases between. The CDR3 region has the DNA TGTGCCAGCCTTCTTCTGGGACGAAACACTGAAGCTTTCTTT. As protein: CASLLLGRNTEAFF.

The sample holds one count of this clone. The rearrangement links TRBV28 to TRBJ2-1; 13 bases fit TRBD2. The CDR3 extends over 20 amino acids. Germline V gene sequence: CDR1 MDHEN, CDR2 SYDVKM. J gave up 0 bases and V 4 bases, and 12 bases lay outside the gene matches. This chain's CDR3 is CASSSRTSGRPGSSYNEQFF. The CDR3 DNA sequence: TGTGCCAGCAGTTCCCGGACTAGCGGGAGACCTGGCAGCTCCTACAATGAGCAGTTCTTC. Full variable domain (rest looked up from reference TRBV28 and TRBJ2-1): DVKVTQSSRYLVKRTGEKVFLECVQDMDHENMFWYRQDPGLGLRLIYFSYDVKMKEKGDIPEGYSVSREKKERFSLILESASTNQTSMYLCASSSRTSGRPGSSYNEQFFGPGTRLTVL.

This chain links TRBV6-2 or TRBV6-3 with TRBJ2-1, with 9 bases fitting TRBD1. Germline V gene lookup returns CDR1 MNHEY and CDR2 SVGEGT. The CDR3 totals 16 residues. The J segment lost 5 bases and the V segment lost 5 bases, leaving 10 bases of the junction unmatched. The CDR3 protein is CASSLPPGTGNNEQFF. The DNA of the CDR3 is TGTGCCAGCAGTCTCCCCCCCGGGACAGGGAACAATGAGCAGTTCTTC.